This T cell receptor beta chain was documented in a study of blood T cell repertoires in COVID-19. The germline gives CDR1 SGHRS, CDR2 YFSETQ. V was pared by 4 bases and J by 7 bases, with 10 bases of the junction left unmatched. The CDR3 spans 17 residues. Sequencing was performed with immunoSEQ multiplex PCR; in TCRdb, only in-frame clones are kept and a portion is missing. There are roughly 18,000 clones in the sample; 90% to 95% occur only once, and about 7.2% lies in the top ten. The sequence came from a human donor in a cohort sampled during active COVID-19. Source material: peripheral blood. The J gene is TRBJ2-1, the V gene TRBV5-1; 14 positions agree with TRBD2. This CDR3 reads CASSPRLAGGTLNEQFF. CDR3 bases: TGCGCCAGCAGCCCAAGACTAGCGGGAGGGACCTTGAATGAGCAGTTCTTC.